This TCR beta chain comes out of a study of T cell responses to AZD1222 COVID-19 vaccine. Regarding the study as a whole: Variant regions that are unmutated are reportedly the target of nearly half of spike-specific TCRs.

In germline, CDR1 is SNHLY, CDR2 FYNNEI. The CDR3 totals 16 residues. With 5 bases removed from V and 0 bases from J, the gap between germline ends came to 15 bases. With respect to this clone: Its antigen is not identified.

Some clones are missing from TCRdb's copy, which holds only in-frame ones; the method was immunoSEQ multiplex PCR. The data show about 110,000 clones, with about 80% seen just once and about 9.5% held by the top ten. This TCR came from an adult in good health. The chain links TRBV2 to TRBJ2-3, with D perhaps matching TRBD1 or TRBD2 (6 bases each). Specimen: peripheral blood, collected on day 0 of AZD1222 vaccination. The CDR3 DNA sequence: TGTGCCAGCAGTCCCCCGGGGGCACCTAGCACAGATACGCAGTATTTT. This sequence encodes CASSPPGAPSTDTQYF.